The 27 T cell receptor beta chains in this list originate from one sample, sequenced in a study of blood T cell repertoires in COVID-19 (TCRdb year 2020). The library was made by the immunoSEQ multiplex PCR assay. The table was pulled from immuneACCESS by TCRdb, which kept in-frame rearrangements only. Such tables lose some clones; where checked, under half of the loss comes from unresolved V genes, and the rest has no known cause. In this sample the table shows under 500,000 clones, nearly 90% of which occur a single time. The ten largest clones take up roughly 1.8% of the sample. The sample taken for sequencing was PBMCs or T cells enriched from blood (not recorded which). The source is a young woman with acute COVID-19.

The V and J genes are TRBV9 and TRBJ1-3, with 7 bases fitting TRBD1. Germline CDR1 is SGDLS and CDR2 is YYNGEE. The CDR3 has 14 residues. V shed 3 bases, J shed 7 bases, and the junction held 7 bases outside the gene matches. CDR3 sequence reads: CASSARQGPNTIYF. As DNA, the CDR3 is TGTGCCAGCAGCGCTCGACAGGGCCCTAACACCATATATTTT.

This clone showed up just once. The chain joins TRBV20-1 to TRBJ2-7, with 7 positions matching TRBD2. CDR3 length: 14 residues. Unmatched junction bases numbered 8, after V lost 3 bases and J lost 3 bases. Germline CDR1 is DFQATT and CDR2 is SNEGSKA (reference sequence). CDR3 nucleotide sequence: TGCAGTGCTAGTAGGGCGGGAGAGCTCTACGAGCAGTACTTC. This sequence encodes CSASRAGELYEQYF.

V is TRBV3-1 (or the pseudogene TRBV3-2) and J is TRBJ2-1, with 8 bases aligning to TRBD2. The germline V gene encodes CDR1 LGHDT and CDR2 YNNKEL (reference sequence). The V and J ends lost 3 bases and 9 bases, in that order; junction bases with no gene match: 10. This CDR3 is 15 amino acids long. The CDR3 spells CASSQNIAGIGEQFF. In nucleotides, the CDR3 is TGTGCCAGCAGCCAGAACATAGCGGGGATTGGTGAGCAGTTCTTC.

The chain links TRBV5-6 to TRBJ1-2; 10 bases fit TRBD1. The CDR3 is 14 residues long. J was trimmed by 8 bases and V by 4 bases; bases with no gene match: 8. The germline V gene has CDR1 SGHDT and CDR2 YYEEEE. In DNA, the CDR3 is TGTGCCAGCAGCGTCGGACAGGGGGGCATCGGCTACACCTTC. Translated, it gives CASSVGQGGIGYTF.

This clone was seen a single time. J is TRBJ1-1 and V is TRBV11-2; D is possibly TRBD1 (5 bases). CDR3 size: 12 residues. The germline V gene has CDR1 SGHAT and CDR2 FQNNGV. The germline V and J ends were trimmed by 3 bases and 5 bases, with 7 bases remaining between them. The CDR3 DNA reads TGTGCCAGCAGCTTGACAGCTACTGAAGCTTTCTTT. This encodes CASSLTATEAFF.

The chain couples TRBV5-8 to TRBJ2-3; D possibly corresponds to TRBD1 (6 bases). CDR1 is SGHTS and CDR2 is YDEGEE in the germline V gene. The CDR3 loop spans 15 amino acids. Between the trimmed V and J ends, which lost 3 bases and 3 bases, there was a span of 14 bases. This CDR3 reads CASSSRSQGTDTQYF. CDR3 DNA: TGTGCCAGCAGCTCCCGGTCACAGGGAACAGATACGCAGTATTTT.

CDR3 sequence reads: CASCPDRGSEAFF. CDR3 DNA: TGTGCCAGCTGTCCGGACAGGGGGTCTGAAGCTTTCTTT. This chain uses TRBV7-2 with TRBJ1-1; 10 bases agree with TRBD1. The length of the CDR3 is 13 residues. Germline CDR1 is SGHTA and CDR2 is FQGNSA. Trimming took 8 bases from V and 6 from J; bases not matched to a gene: 6.

This chain joins TRBV5-6 and TRBJ2-5; D remains ambiguous. Germline lookup yields CDR1 SGHDT and CDR2 YYEEEE. Trimming removed 0 bases at V and 1 base at J, with 13 bases between. The CDR3 totals 16 residues. CDR3 protein: CASSLGPASIQETQYF. The CDR3 DNA is TGTGCCAGCAGCTTGGGCCCGGCTAGTATCCAAGAGACCCAGTACTTC.

This chain uses TRBV5-1 with TRBJ2-1; TRBD2 agrees at 11 bases. J was trimmed by 4 bases and V by 4 bases; bases with no gene match: 7. Germline-derived CDR1 and CDR2 are SGHRS and YFSETQ. This CDR3 is 16 amino acids long. DNA for the CDR3: TGCGCCAGCAGCACAGGGACTAGCGGAGAATACAATGAGCAGTTCTTC. It yields the protein CASSTGTSGEYNEQFF.

This chain joins TRBV5-5 and TRBJ2-1, with TRBD1 identical over 8 bases. V was pared by 4 bases and J by 14 bases, with 8 bases of the junction left unmatched. CDR3 length: 12 amino acids. Germline CDR1 reads SGHKS; CDR2 reads YYEKEE (reference sequence). CDR3 amino acids: CASSPRTGTKFF. As DNA, the CDR3 is TGTGCCAGCAGCCCTCGGACAGGGACAAAGTTCTTC.

The rearrangement joins TRBV19 to TRBJ1-5; the match to TRBD1 covers 9 bases. This CDR3 is 14 amino acids long. V was pared by 4 bases and J by 4 bases, with 2 bases of the junction left unmatched. CDR1 LNHDA and CDR2 SQIVND come from the germline V gene (reference sequence). The CDR3 loop is CASSTGTGNQPQHF. The CDR3 DNA reads TGTGCCAGTAGTACGGGGACAGGGAATCAGCCCCAGCATTTT.

The chain links TRBV4-2 to TRBJ1-2; D uncertain. CDR1 and CDR2 (germline): LGHNA, YNFKEQ. The length of the CDR3 is 13 residues. The V gene lost 0 bases and the J gene lost 4 bases, with 6 bases spanning the gap. CDR3 region: CASSQEISYGYTF. The CDR3 coding sequence is TGTGCCAGCAGCCAAGAAATCTCCTATGGCTACACCTTC.

The gene calls are TRBV18 and TRBJ2-1, with TRBD2 identical over 8 bases. V shed 3 bases, J shed 4 bases, and the junction held 5 bases outside the gene matches. Germline CDR1 KGHSH, CDR2 LQKENI. The CDR3 extends over 15 amino acids. CDR3 protein: CASSPSGAEYNEQFF. The CDR3 DNA sequence: TGTGCCAGCTCACCTAGCGGGGCGGAATACAATGAGCAGTTCTTC.

The chain employs TRBV5-1 and TRBJ1-2; 8 nucleotides line up with TRBD1. J was trimmed by 7 bases and V by 4 bases; bases with no gene match: 9. CDR1 SGHRS and CDR2 YFSETQ come from the germline V gene. CDR3 length: 14 residues. The CDR3: CASSPDREWGGYTF. CDR3 in DNA: TGCGCCAGCAGCCCGGACAGGGAATGGGGTGGCTACACCTTC.

The chain uses TRBV12-3 or TRBV12-4 and TRBJ2-7, with unresolved D. V lost 4 bases to trimming and J lost 2 bases, with 6 bases between them. CDR3 length: 12 amino acids. CDR3 in amino acids: CASSSGPYEQYF. The CDR3 nucleotides are TGTGCCAGCAGTTCAGGCCCCTACGAGCAGTACTTC.

This chain joins TRBV4-2 and TRBJ1-2, with a tentative D call TRBD1 (5 bases). V shed 4 bases and J shed 0 bases, with 12 bases lying between them. The CDR3 is 15 amino acids. CDR1 LGHNA and CDR2 YNFKEQ come from the germline V gene. DNA of the CDR3: TGTGCCAGCAGCCTCCCAAACAGGACTAACTATGGCTACACCTTC. It translates to CASSLPNRTNYGYTF.

This chain links TRBV11-2 with TRBJ2-6; 12 nucleotides align to TRBD1. The germline V gene encodes CDR1 SGHAT and CDR2 FQNNGV. V dropped 4 bases and J dropped 1; count of bases not matched to a gene: 5. The CDR3 is 18 amino acids. CDR3 nucleotide sequence: TGTGCCAGCAGCTCCCGGGACAGGGGGCGTTCTGGGGCCAACGTCCTGACTTTC. Protein product: CASSSRDRGRSGANVLTF.

The chain joins TRBV10-3 to TRBJ2-1; 9 bases agree with TRBD2. Germline loops: CDR1 ENHRY, CDR2 SYGVKD. This CDR3 has 16 amino acids. The V segment lost 3 bases and the J segment 3 bases; nucleotides outside the gene matches: 6. The CDR3 loop is CAISEGGGALYNEQFF. Written as DNA, the CDR3 is TGTGCCATCAGTGAAGGCGGGGGGGCCCTCTACAATGAGCAGTTCTTC.

The rearrangement uses TRBV6-2 or TRBV6-3 and TRBJ2-7; possibly TRBD2 for D (5 bases). The CDR3 is made up of 14 amino acids. Germline V gives CDR1 MNHEY, CDR2 SVGEGT. Trimming removed 4 bases at V and 7 bases at J, with 17 bases between. The CDR3 DNA reads TGTGCCAGCAGTTCCCCCCGGGTAGCGAATGAGCAGTACTTC. This gives the protein CASSSPRVANEQYF.

This chain connects TRBV12-3 or TRBV12-4 to TRBJ1-1; D is perhaps TRBD1 (6 bases). The CDR3 runs 12 residues. The V end was cut by 7 bases, the J end by 6 bases, with 12 bases between. The CDR3 DNA reads as TGTGCCAGCACCACAGGGCCCCCTGAAGCTTTCTTT. The encoded protein is CASTTGPPEAFF.

This chain joins TRBV23-1 and TRBJ1-2, with D perhaps TRBD1 (6 bases). TRBV23-1 is designated an ORF whose function remains uncertain. CDR3 size: 14 residues. The ends were cut back, 6 bases at V and 5 bases at J, with 16 bases in the middle. CDR3 protein: CASRNRVMGYGYTF. As DNA, the CDR3 is TGCGCCAGCAGGAACAGGGTGATGGGGTATGGCTACACCTTC.

CDR3 coding DNA: TGTGCCACCAGTGGGCGGGGCTCCCAAGAGACCCAGTACTTC. Its translation is CATSGRGSQETQYF. The chain is built from TRBV24-1 and TRBJ2-5, with D maybe TRBD2 (6 bases). This CDR3 comprises 14 residues. Trimming cost V 5 bases and J 1 base, with 10 bases left between them. Germline CDR1 KGHDR, CDR2 SFDVKD.

This chain connects TRBV7-2 to TRBJ2-7, with 14 bases matching TRBD2. V lost 4 bases to trimming and J lost 0 bases; unmatched junction nucleotides: 2. Germline V gene lookup returns CDR1 SGHTA and CDR2 FQGNSA. The CDR3 runs 16 residues. As DNA, the CDR3 is TGTGCCAGCAGCTCAGGGACTAGCGGGAGCTCCTACGAGCAGTACTTC. Amino acids: CASSSGTSGSSYEQYF. Full variable domain (outside the CDR3, taken from reference TRBV7-2 and TRBJ2-7): GAGVSQSPSNKVTEKGKDVELRCDPISGHTALYWYRQSLGQGLEFLIYFQGNSAPDKSGLPSDRFSAERTGGSVSTLTIQRTQQEDSAVYLCASSSGTSGSSYEQYFGPGTRLTVT.

The chain joins TRBV18 to TRBJ2-7, with 9 bases fitting TRBD2. This CDR3 spans 13 amino acids. CDR1 is KGHSH and CDR2 is LQKENI in the germline V gene. The V segment lost 6 bases and the J segment 6 bases; nucleotides outside the gene matches: 6. DNA for the CDR3: TGTGCCAGCTCCTCGGGACTAGCTCTCGAGCAGTACTTC. Translation gives CASSSGLALEQYF.

V and J are TRBV3-1 (or the pseudogene TRBV3-2) and TRBJ1-3; D possibly corresponds to TRBD1 (6 bases). Germline V gene data show CDR1 as LGHDT and CDR2 as YNNKEL (reference sequence). The CDR3 has 16 residues. V was cut by 0 bases and J by 4 bases, with 13 bases left in between. DNA of the CDR3: TGTGCCAGCAGCCAAGAAGGGGGATTCGCAGGAAACACCATATATTTT. Protein product: CASSQEGGFAGNTIYF.

The chain is built from TRBV5-1 and TRBJ2-7; 9 bases line up with TRBD1. The V and J ends lost 10 bases and 5 bases, in that order; junction bases with no gene match: 13. Germline V CDR1 and CDR2: SGHRS, YFSETQ. The CDR3 extends over 14 amino acids. The CDR3 reads CASRGGTGSDEQYF. The CDR3, as DNA: TGCGCCTCCCGGGGTGGGACAGGGTCCGACGAGCAGTACTTC.

This chain joins TRBV28 and TRBJ2-1, with 10 bases fitting TRBD2. The J segment lost 4 bases and the V segment lost 5 bases, leaving 8 bases of the junction unmatched. The germline gives CDR1 MDHEN, CDR2 SYDVKM. This CDR3 is built from 16 residues. The CDR3 sequence is CASSPLGTSVYNEQFF. The DNA of the CDR3 is TGTGCCAGCAGTCCCCTCGGGACTAGCGTATACAATGAGCAGTTCTTC.